Below are 15 T cell receptor beta chains sequenced from a single sample in a study of tumor and adjacent non-tumor tissue in lung cancer. No cell sorting was done before RNA was extracted from the tissue. Three rounds of nested PCR, following a modified ARM-PCR protocol, produced the TCRbeta library. TCRdb reprocessed the multiplex PCR reads with MiXCR, giving one entry per CDR3 protein. The data show about 120,000 distinct CDR3 sequences, with 66% seen just once and 10% to 15% held by the top ten. Sequenced: lung tumor tissue. Receptors originate from a man aged 30 to 45 with non-small cell lung cancer.

Of note for this clonotype: A read error is possible here, since a much larger clone lies one base away. The genes are TRBV20-1 and TRBJ2-4, with 9 bases fitting TRBD1. This CDR3 is built from 14 residues. Per the germline V gene, CDR1 is DFQATT and CDR2 is SNEGSKA (reference sequence). Losses at the gene ends were 6 bases for V and 3 bases for J; bases not matched to a gene: 6. Written as DNA, the CDR3 is TGCAGTGCAGCGACAGGGGGAGGCAAAAACATTCAGTACTTC. Its translation: CSAATGGGKNIQYF.

Remarks on this clonotype: With a much larger clone just one base away, this may be a read error. The V call is TRBV12-3 or TRBV12-4, the J call TRBJ1-2; D is undetermined. The V end was cut by 1 base, the J end by 4 bases, with 13 bases between. This CDR3 has 15 amino acids. CDR3 bases: TGTGCCAGCAGTTTAGATTTCTCAGGATGCTATGGCTACACCTTC. Its protein is CASSLDFSGCYGYTF.

Notes on this clonotype: A much larger clone is a single base away; this may be a read error. This chain joins TRBV11-2 and TRBJ2-7; 13 bases map to TRBD2. With 6 bases clipped from V and 7 bases from J, the junction kept 9 bases outside the gene matches. Per the germline V gene, CDR1 is SGHAT and CDR2 is FQNNGV. CDR3 length equals 15 residues. DNA of the CDR3: TGTGCCAGCAGGCAAACTAGCGGGGGGGTTCGGGAGCAGTACTTC. Amino acids: CASRQTSGGVREQYF.

This clonotype was observed many times. The J gene is TRBJ2-5, the V gene TRBV29-1, with a possible D match to TRBD1 (5 bases). From germline, CDR1 is SQVTM and CDR2 ANQGSEA. Trimming shortened V by 3 bases and J by 4 bases, and 12 bases separated the two germline ends. The CDR3 length is 13 residues. The CDR3 coding sequence is TGCAGCGTTGAGGGGTACCAGGGAGAGACCCAGTACTTC. It translates to CSVEGYQGETQYF.

This clonotype has just a few counts. Because it lacks the conserved phenylalanine or tryptophan at the end, this CDR3 is likely a read error. The chain carries TRBV6-5 and TRBJ2-2; no clear D. This CDR3 contains 14 residues. The germline V gene has CDR1 MNHEY and CDR2 SVGAGI. The CDR3 loop is CAGSYGANTGELFL. The CDR3, as DNA: TGTGCCGGCAGTTACGGTGCGAACACCGGGGAGCTGTTTTTA.

This clonotype occurred a few times. V usage is TRBV12-3 or TRBV12-4 and J usage is TRBJ2-2; no definite D call. The CDR3 is made up of 13 amino acids. The V and J ends lost 1 base and 7 bases respectively, with 7 bases between them. The CDR3: CASSLESIGELFF. DNA for the CDR3: TGTGCCAGCAGTTTAGAGTCTATCGGGGAGCTGTTTTTT.

The chain links TRBV6-1 to TRBJ2-7, with a possible D match to TRBD1 (6 bases). This CDR3 has 13 residues. V gave up 4 bases and J gave up 4 bases, with 11 bases separating them. Per the germline V gene, CDR1 is MNHNS and CDR2 is SASEGT. For the CDR3, the DNA is TGTGCCAGCAGTGCTGGGGGCTTTTACGAGCAGTACTTC. It yields the protein CASSAGGFYEQYF.

In the case of this clonotype: A much larger clone lies one base from this, so it may be a read error. The chain links TRBV20-1 to TRBJ2-1; TRBD2 might be the D (6 bases). V was shortened by 5 bases and J by 7 bases, with 21 bases between the two germline ends. The CDR3 runs to 15 residues. CDR1 is DFQATT and CDR2 is SNEGSKA in the germline V gene (reference sequence). CDR3 protein: CSAAYRTPRGNEQFF. As DNA, the CDR3 is TGCAGTGCTGCCTACAGGACTCCCCGGGGGAATGAGCAGTTCTTC.

This clonotype is labeled medium-sized. The chain joins TRBV29-1 to TRBJ1-1, with D perhaps matching TRBD1 (5 bases). The CDR3 runs to 14 residues. CDR1 is SQVTM and CDR2 is ANQGSEA in the germline V gene. V dropped 0 bases and J dropped 1 base, with 9 bases sitting between them. The CDR3 DNA sequence: TGCAGCGTTGAAGAGTCCGGGGGGAACACTGAAGCTTTCTTT. The encoded protein is CSVEESGGNTEAFF.

Turning to this clonotype: This may come from a read error, since a much larger clone is one base off. The CDR3 carries no conserved terminal phenylalanine or tryptophan, so it likely arises from a read error. This chain joins TRBV20-1 and TRBJ2-2, with 8 bases fitting TRBD1. CDR3 length equals 14 residues. The junction had 6 bases not matched to a gene; V was cut back by 5 bases and J by 4 bases. From germline, CDR1 is DFQATT and CDR2 SNEGSKA (reference sequence). CDR3 protein: CSAAQGAGTGELFS. The CDR3 DNA reads as TGCAGTGCTGCTCAGGGGGCGGGCACCGGGGAGCTGTTTTCT.

This clonotype appeared a few times. The chain uses TRBV20-1 and TRBJ2-2; D gene ambiguous. V was trimmed by 0 bases and J by 8 bases, leaving 16 bases between them. The CDR3 totals 15 residues. Germline V gene sequence: CDR1 DFQATT, CDR2 SNEGSKA (reference sequence). CDR3 in amino acids: CSAREGSSEKGELFF. CDR3 bases: TGCAGTGCTAGAGAGGGTTCCAGCGAGAAAGGGGAGCTGTTTTTT.

On this clonotype itself: Just one base apart from a much larger clone, this may be a read error. The V gene is TRBV29-1, the J gene TRBJ1-1, with unresolved D. The V gene lost 5 bases and the J gene lost 4 bases, with 14 bases spanning the gap. Germline V gene sequence: CDR1 SQVTM, CDR2 ANQGSEA. This CDR3 is 13 amino acids long. Here the CDR3 DNA reads TGCAGCGTTAACATGGGAGGAGGCACTGAAGCTTTCTTT. Translating it yields CSVNMGGGTEAFF.

This clonotype was observed many times. This chain connects TRBV20-1 to TRBJ2-1, with 8 bases that match TRBD2. There are 14 residues in the CDR3. Germline V gene lookup returns CDR1 DFQATT and CDR2 SNEGSKA (reference sequence). With V trimmed by 0 bases and J by 3 bases, 1 base remained unmatched. CDR3 sequence (DNA): TGCAGTGCTAGAGAGACTAGCGACTACAATGAGCAGTTCTTC. This encodes CSARETSDYNEQFF.

The chain is built from TRBV12-3 or TRBV12-4 and TRBJ2-3; 10 positions agree with TRBD1. The CDR3 contains 16 residues. The ends lost 9 bases at V and 7 bases at J; junction bases unmatched: 16. As DNA, the CDR3 is TGTGCCAGAAGCGTACGACAGGGGGCGCTTTCAAATACGCAGTATTTT. This gives the protein CARSVRQGALSNTQYF.

In this sample, this clonotype turned up many times. V gene TRBV20-1 combines with J gene TRBJ2-5, with 12 bases that match TRBD2. The germline V gene encodes CDR1 DFQATT and CDR2 SNEGSKA (reference sequence). V gave up 6 bases and J gave up 0 bases; unmatched junction bases: 11. CDR3 length: 17 residues. CDR3 nucleotides: TGCAGTGCAAGACTAGCGGGAGTACTTTGGTACCAAGAGACCCAGTACTTC. It yields the protein CSARLAGVLWYQETQYF.